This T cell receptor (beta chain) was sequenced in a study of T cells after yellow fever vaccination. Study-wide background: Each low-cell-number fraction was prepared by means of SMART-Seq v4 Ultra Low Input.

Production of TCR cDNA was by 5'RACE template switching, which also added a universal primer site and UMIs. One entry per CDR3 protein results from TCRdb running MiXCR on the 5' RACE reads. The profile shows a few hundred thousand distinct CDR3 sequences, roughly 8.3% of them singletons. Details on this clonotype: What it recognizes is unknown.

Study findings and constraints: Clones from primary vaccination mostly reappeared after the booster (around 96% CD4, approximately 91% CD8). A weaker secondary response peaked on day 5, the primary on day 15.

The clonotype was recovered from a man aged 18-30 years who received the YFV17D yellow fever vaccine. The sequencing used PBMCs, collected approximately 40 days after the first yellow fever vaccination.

The CDR3 DNA reads TGTGCCAGCAGCTCTGGAAGGGCTGAGCAGTTCTTC. This sequence encodes CASSSGRAEQFF. This chain links TRBV7-3 with TRBJ2-1; D unresolved. The V gene lost 4 bases and the J gene lost 9 bases, with 10 bases spanning the gap. There are 12 residues in the CDR3. Per germline, CDR1 SGHTA and CDR2 FQGTGA.